Detailed here is one T cell receptor beta chain. What it recognizes is unknown. The PCR employed 60 Vbeta primers together with 13 Jbeta primers. The protocol was immunoSEQ multiplex PCR, while the TCRdb copy is restricted to in-frame clones and leaves out a portion. The sample holds 200,000 or so clones, around 83% seen once. This specimen comes from a study of cytomegalovirus exposure and HLA in healthy donors. Study-wide results and caveats: In a later analysis, productive TCRs from donors in an Asian-associated ancestry cluster reportedly carried fewer N-insertions than the cohort mean.

The length of the CDR3 is 14 residues. V dropped 9 bases and J dropped 2; count of bases not matched to a gene: 10. Germline CDR1 is MDHEN and CDR2 is SYDVKM. This chain uses TRBV28 with TRBJ2-7, with 7 bases that match TRBD2. What was sequenced was PBMCs. The sequence was collected from a woman aged 45-65 years in good health and CMV-seropositive. CDR3: CASGGGTVAYEQYF. CDR3 coding DNA: TGTGCCAGTGGGGGGGGGACGGTGGCCTACGAGCAGTACTTC.